The sequence of this T cell receptor beta chain was determined in a study of blood T cell repertoires in COVID-19. Study-wide background: Both acute and convalescent COVID-19 samples were obtained from the United States, Italy and Spain. Sample material is recorded as cDNA or gDNA derived from T cells, B-cell-depleted T cells, or PBMCs.

CDR3 length: 15 residues. The germline CDR1 and CDR2 sequences are SEHNR and FQNEAQ (reference sequence). V lost 5 bases to trimming and J lost 5 bases; unmatched junction nucleotides: 6. Authors' methods: Nucleated cell counts were estimated from reference gene primer amplification. The table came from immunoSEQ multiplex PCR; TCRdb's copy has only in-frame clones and leaves some out. V, J and clone size were drawn from that table, and D and trimming were deduced from the DNA. The sample consists of about 220,000 clones, 82% of them appearing once. J is TRBJ1-4 and V is TRBV7-9; 9 bases are shared with TRBD1. The receptor was isolated from a woman of 80 years or more with acute or convalescent COVID-19. Input material: peripheral blood. CDR3 sequence: CASSITGGLNEKLFF. CDR3 DNA sequence: TGTGCCAGCAGCATAACAGGGGGCTTGAATGAAAAACTGTTTTTT.